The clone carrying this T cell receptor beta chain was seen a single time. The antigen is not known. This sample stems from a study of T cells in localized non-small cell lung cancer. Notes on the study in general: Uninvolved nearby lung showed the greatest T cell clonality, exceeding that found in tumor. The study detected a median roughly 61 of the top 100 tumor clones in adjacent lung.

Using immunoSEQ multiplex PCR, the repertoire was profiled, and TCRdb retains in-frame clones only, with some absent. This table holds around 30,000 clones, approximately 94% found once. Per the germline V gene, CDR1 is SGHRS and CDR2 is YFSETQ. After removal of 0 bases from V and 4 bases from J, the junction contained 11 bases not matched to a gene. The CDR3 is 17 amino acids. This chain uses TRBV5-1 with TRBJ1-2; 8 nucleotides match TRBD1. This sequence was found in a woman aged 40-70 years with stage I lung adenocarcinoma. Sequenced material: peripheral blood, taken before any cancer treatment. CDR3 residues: CASSLVAGGDTVYGYTF. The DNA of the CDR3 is TGCGCCAGCAGCTTGGTGGCAGGGGGCGATACGGTCTATGGCTACACCTTC.